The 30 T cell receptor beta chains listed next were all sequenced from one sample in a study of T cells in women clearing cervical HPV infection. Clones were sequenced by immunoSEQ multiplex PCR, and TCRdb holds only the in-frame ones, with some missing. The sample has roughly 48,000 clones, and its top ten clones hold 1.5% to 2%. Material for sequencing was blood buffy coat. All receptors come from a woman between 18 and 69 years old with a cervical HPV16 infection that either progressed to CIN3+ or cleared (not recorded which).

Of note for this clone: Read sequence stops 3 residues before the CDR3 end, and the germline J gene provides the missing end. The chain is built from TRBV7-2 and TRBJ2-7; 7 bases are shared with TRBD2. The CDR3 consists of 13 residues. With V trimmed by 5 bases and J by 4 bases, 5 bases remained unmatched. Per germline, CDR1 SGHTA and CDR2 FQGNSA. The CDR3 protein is CASSPRTRYEQYF. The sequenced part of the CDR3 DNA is TGTGCCAGCAGCCCAAGGACTAGGTACGAG.

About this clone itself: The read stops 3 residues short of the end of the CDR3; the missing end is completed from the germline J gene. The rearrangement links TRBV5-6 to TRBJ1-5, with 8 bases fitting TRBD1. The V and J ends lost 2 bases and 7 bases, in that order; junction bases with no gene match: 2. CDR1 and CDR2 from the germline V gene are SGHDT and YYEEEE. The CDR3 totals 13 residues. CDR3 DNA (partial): TGTGCCAGCAGCTTACAGGGGGTACAGCCC. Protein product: CASSLQGVQP. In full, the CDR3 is CASSLQGVQPQHF. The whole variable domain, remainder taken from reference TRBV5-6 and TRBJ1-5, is DAGVTQSPTHLIKTRGQQVTLRCSPKSGHDTVSWYQQALGQGPQFIFQYYEEEERQRGNFPDRFSGHQFPNYSSELNVNALLLGDSALYLCASSLQGVQPQHFGDGTRLSIL.

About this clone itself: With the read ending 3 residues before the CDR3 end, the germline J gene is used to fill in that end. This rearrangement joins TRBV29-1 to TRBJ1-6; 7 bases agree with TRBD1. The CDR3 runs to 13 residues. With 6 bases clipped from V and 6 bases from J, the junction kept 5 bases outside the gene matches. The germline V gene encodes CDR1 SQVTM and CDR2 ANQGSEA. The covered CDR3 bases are TGCAGCGTGGCACAGGGGTTTAATTCACCC. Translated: CSVAQGFNSP. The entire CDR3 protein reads CSVAQGFNSPLHF.

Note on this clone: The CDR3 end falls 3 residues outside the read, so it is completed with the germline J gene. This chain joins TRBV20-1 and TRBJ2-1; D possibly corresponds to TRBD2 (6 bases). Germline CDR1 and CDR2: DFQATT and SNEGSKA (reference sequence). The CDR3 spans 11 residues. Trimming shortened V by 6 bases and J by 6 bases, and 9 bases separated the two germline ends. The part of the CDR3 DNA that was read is TGCAGTGCGCCACTAGCCAATGAG. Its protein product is CSAPLANE. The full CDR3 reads CSAPLANEQFF.

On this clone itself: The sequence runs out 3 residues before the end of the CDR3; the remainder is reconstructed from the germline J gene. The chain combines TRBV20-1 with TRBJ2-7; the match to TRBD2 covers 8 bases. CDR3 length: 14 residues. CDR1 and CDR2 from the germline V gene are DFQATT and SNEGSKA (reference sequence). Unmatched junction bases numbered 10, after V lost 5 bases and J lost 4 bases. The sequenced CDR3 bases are TGCAGTGCTGGATTTGGGACTAGGGGTTACGAG. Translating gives CSAGFGTRGYE. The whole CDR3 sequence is CSAGFGTRGYEQYF.

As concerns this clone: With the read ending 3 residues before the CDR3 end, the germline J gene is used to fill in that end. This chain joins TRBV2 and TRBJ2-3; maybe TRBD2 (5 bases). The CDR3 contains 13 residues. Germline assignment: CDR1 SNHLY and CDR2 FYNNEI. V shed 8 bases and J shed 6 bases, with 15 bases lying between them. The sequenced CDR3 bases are TGTGCCAGCCGGCAGCTAGCAAGCGATACG. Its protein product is CASRQLASDT. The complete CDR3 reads CASRQLASDTQYF.

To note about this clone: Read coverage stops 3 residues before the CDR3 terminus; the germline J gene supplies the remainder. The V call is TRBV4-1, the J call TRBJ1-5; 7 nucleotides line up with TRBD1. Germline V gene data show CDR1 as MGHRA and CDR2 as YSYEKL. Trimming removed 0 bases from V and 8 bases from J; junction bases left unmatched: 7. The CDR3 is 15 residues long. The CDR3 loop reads CASSQDGGGWEPQHF. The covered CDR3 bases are TGCGCCAGCAGCCAAGACGGAGGGGGCTGGGAGCCC.

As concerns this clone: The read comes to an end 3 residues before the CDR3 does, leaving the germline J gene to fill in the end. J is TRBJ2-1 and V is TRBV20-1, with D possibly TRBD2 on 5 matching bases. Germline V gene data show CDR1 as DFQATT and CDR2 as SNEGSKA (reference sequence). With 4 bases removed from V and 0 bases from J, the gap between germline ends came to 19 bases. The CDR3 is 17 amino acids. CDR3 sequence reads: CSANPNYRRSSYNEQFF. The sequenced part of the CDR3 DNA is TGCAGTGCTAACCCTAACTATAGGAGGTCCTCCTACAATGAG.

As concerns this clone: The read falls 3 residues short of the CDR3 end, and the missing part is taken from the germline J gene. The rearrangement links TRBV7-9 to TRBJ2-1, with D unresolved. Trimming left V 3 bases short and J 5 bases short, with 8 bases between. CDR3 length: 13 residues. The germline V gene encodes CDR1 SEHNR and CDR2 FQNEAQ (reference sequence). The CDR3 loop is CASSLAGDNEQFF. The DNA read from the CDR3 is TGTGCCAGCAGCTTGGCAGGTGACAATGAG.

CDR3: CASSPRQGPLYQPQHF. CDR3 bases read: TGTGCCAGCAGCCCCCGCCAGGGCCCCCTCTATCAGCCC. The rearrangement uses TRBV3-1 (or the pseudogene TRBV3-2) and TRBJ1-5, with a possible D match to TRBD1 (5 bases). The sequence runs out 3 residues before the end of the CDR3; the remainder is reconstructed from the germline J gene. Germline V gene data show CDR1 as LGHDT and CDR2 as YNNKEL (reference sequence). Between the trimmed V and J ends, which lost 4 bases and 5 bases, there was a span of 18 bases. The CDR3 spans 16 residues.

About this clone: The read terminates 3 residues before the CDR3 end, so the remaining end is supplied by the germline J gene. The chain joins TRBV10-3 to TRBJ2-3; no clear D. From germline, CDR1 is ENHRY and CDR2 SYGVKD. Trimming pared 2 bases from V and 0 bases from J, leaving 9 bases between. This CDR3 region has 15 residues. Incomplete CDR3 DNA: TGTGCCATCAGTGAGCTGGCTCCCAGCACAGATACG. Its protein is CAISELAPSTDT. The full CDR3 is CAISELAPSTDTQYF.

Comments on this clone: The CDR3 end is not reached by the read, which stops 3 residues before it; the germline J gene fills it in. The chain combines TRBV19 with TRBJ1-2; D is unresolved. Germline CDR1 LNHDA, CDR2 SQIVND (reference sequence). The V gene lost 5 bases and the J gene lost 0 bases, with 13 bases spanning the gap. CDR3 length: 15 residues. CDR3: CASSVRNPANYGYTF. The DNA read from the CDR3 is TGTGCCAGTAGTGTCAGGAACCCAGCTAACTATGGC.

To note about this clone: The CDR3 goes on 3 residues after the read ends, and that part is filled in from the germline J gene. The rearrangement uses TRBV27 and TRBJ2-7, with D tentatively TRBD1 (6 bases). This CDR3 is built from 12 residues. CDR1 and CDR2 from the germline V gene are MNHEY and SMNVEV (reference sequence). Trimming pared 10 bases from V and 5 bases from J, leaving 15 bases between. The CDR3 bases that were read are TGTGCCATCAGGGCACAGGGAAACGAG. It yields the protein CAIRAQGNE. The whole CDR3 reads CAIRAQGNEQYF.

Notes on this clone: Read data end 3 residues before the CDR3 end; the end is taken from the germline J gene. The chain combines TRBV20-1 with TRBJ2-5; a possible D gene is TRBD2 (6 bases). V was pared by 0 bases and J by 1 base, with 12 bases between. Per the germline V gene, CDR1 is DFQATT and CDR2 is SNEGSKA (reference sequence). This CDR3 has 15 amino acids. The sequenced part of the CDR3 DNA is TGCAGTGCTAGAGATTTTCGCGGGGTCCAAGAGACC. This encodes CSARDFRGVQET. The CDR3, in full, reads CSARDFRGVQETQYF.

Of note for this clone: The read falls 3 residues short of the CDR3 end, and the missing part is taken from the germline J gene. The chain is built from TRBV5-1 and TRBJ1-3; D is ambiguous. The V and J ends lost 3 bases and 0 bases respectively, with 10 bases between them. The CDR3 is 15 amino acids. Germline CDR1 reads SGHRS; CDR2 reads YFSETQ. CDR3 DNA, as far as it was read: TGCGCCAGCAGCTCTCATGGCGGCTCTGGAAACACC. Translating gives CASSSHGGSGNT. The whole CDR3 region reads CASSSHGGSGNTIYF.

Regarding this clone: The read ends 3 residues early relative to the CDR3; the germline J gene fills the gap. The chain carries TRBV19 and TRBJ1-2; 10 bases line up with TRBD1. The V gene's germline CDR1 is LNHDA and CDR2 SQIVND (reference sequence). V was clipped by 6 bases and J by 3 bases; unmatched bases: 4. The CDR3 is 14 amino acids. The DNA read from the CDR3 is TGTGCCAGTAGGACAGGGGGCGCCGACTATGGC. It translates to CASRTGGADYG. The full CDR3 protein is CASRTGGADYGYTF.

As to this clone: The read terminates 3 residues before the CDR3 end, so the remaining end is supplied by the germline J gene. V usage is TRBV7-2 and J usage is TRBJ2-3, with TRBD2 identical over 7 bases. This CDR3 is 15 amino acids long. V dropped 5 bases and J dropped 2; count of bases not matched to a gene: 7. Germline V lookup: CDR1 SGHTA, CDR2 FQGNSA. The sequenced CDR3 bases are TGTGCCAGCAGCGAACCTAGCGGTACCACAGATACG. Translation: CASSEPSGTTDT. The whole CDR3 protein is CASSEPSGTTDTQYF.

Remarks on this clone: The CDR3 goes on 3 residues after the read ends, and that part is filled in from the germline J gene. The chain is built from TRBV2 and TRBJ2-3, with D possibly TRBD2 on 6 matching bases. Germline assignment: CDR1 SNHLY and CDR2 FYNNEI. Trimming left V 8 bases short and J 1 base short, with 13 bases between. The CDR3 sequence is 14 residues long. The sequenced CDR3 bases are TGTGCCAGCGGTAGGCGGGATCGCACAGATACG. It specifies CASGRRDRTDT. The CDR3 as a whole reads CASGRRDRTDTQYF.

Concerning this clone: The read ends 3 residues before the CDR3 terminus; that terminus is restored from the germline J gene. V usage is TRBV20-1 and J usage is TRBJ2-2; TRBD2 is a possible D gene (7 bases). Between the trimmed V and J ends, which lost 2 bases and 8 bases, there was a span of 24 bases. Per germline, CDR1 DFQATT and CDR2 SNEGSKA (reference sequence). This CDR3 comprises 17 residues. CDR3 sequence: CSARPIGWGLQGGELFF. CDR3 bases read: TGCAGTGCTAGACCAATCGGCTGGGGACTACAGGGTGGGGAG.

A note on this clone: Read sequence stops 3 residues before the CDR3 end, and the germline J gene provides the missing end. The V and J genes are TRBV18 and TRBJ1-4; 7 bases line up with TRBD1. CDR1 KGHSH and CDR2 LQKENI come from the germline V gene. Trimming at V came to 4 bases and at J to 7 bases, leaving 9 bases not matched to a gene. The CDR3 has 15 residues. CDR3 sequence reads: CASSRPEGAGEKLFF. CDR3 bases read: TGTGCCAGCTCACGACCTGAGGGGGCAGGTGAAAAA. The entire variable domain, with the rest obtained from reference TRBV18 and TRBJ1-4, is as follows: NAGVMQNPRHLVRRRGQEARLRCSPMKGHSHVYWYRQLPEEGLKFMVYLQKENIIDESGMPKERFSAEFPKEGPSILRIQQVVRGDSAAYFCASSRPEGAGEKLFFGSGTQLSVL.

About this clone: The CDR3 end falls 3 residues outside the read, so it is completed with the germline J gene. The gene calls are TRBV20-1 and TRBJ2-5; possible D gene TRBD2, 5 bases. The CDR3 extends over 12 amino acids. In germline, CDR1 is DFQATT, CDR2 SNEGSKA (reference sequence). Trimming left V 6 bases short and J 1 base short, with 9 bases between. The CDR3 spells CSAPRGQETQYF. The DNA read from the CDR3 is TGCAGTGCCCCTCGGGGCCAAGAGACC.

Partial CDR3 DNA: TGTGCCAGCAGTGATTCAGGACAAACCTACGAG. Its translation is CASSDSGQTYE. The whole CDR3 protein reads CASSDSGQTYEQYF. J is TRBJ2-7 and V is TRBV2; tentative D call: TRBD1 (5 bases). Sequencing ends 3 residues short of the CDR3 end; the germline J gene provides the rest. Trimming removed 3 bases at V and 2 bases at J, with 11 bases between. The germline gives CDR1 SNHLY, CDR2 FYNNEI. This CDR3 is 14 amino acids long.

The CDR3 bases that were read are TGTGCCAGCAGCGGGACAGCCGATTCGAGCAATCAGCCC. Translation: CASSGTADSSNQP. The full-length CDR3 reads as CASSGTADSSNQPQHF. This sequence joins TRBV2 and TRBJ1-5, with 7 bases lining up with TRBD1. Read coverage stops 3 residues before the CDR3 terminus; the germline J gene supplies the remainder. Trimming removed 6 bases from V and 1 base from J; junction bases left unmatched: 9. Germline-derived CDR1 and CDR2 are SNHLY and FYNNEI. The CDR3 covers 16 residues.

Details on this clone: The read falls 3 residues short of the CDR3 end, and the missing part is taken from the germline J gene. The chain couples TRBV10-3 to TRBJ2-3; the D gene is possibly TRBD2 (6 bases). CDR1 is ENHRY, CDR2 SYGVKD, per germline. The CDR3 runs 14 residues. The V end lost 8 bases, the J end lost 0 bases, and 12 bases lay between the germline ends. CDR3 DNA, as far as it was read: TGTGCCATCCGCGGCGGGGTTAGCACAGATACG. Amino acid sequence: CAIRGGVSTDT. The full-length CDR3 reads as CAIRGGVSTDTQYF.

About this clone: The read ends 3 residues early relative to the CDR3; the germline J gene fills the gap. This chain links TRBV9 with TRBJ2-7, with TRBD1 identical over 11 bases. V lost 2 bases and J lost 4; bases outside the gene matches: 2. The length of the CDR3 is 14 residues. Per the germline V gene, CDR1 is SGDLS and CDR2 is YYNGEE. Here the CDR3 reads CASSVGQGEYEQYF. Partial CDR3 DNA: TGTGCCAGCAGCGTGGGACAGGGGGAATACGAG.

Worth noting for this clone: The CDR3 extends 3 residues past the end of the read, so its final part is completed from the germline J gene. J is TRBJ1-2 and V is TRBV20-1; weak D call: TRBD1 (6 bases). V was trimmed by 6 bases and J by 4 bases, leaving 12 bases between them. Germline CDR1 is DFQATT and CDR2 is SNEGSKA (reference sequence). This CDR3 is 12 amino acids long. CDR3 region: CSAAGASYGYTF. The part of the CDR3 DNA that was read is TGCAGTGCCGCAGGGGCGAGCTATGGC.

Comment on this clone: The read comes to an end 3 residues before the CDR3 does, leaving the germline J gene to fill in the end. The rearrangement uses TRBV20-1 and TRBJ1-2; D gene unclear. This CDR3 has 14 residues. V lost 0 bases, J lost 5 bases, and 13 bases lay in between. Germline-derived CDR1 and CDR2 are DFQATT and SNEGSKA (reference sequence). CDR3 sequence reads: CSAREGYSPYGYTF. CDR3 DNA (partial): TGCAGTGCTAGAGAGGGCTACTCTCCTTATGGC.

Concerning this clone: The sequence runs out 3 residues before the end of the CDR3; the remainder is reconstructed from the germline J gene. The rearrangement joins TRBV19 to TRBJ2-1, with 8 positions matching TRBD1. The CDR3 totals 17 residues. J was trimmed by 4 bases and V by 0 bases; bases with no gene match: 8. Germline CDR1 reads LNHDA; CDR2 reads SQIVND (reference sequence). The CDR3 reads CASSIDQGAQPYNEQFF. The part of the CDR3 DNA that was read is TGTGCCAGTAGTATAGATCAGGGGGCTCAACCTTACAATGAG.

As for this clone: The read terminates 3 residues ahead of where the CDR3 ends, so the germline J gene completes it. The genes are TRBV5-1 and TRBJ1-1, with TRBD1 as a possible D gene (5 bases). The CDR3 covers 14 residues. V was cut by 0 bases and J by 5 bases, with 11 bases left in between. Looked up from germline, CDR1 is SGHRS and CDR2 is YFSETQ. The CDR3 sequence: CASSLEGRDTEAFF. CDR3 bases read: TGCGCCAGCAGCTTGGAGGGCAGGGATACTGAA.

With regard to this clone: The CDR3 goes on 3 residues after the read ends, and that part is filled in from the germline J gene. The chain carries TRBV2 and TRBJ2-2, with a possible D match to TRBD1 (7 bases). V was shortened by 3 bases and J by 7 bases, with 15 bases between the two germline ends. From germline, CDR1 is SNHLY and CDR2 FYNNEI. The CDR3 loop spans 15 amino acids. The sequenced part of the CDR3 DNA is TGTGCCAGCAGTGAGGAGGGGGCGACCGGCGGGGAG. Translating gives CASSEEGATGGE. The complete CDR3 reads CASSEEGATGGELFF.